The clone carrying this T cell receptor (beta chain) was picked up a small number of times. Antigen specificity is unknown. Produced via immunoSEQ multiplex PCR; TCRdb's table is partial and in-frame only. Here the sample spans tens of thousands of clones, 70% to 90% being singletons. Trimming removed 5 bases at V and 6 bases at J, with 8 bases between. The germline V gene encodes CDR1 SNHLY and CDR2 FYNNEI. This CDR3 has 11 residues. This sample was included in a study of OX40 agonist ivuxolimab in advanced cancers. Overall study context: Dosing consisted of intravenous ivuxolimab at 0.01 to 10 mg/kg every 2 weeks.

Regarding the study as a whole: Both CD4+ and CD8+ T cell populations in blood had undergone clonal expansion by week 6 at 0.1 to 3.0 mg/kg.

The rearrangement uses TRBV2 and TRBJ2-7; D is undetermined. The receptor's source is an adult with an advanced solid tumor such as melanoma, head and neck, liver or kidney cancer. The sequences come from CD4+ or CD8+ T cells sorted from blood, collected in a trial of the OX40 agonist ivuxolimab. The CDR3 nucleotides are TGTGCCAGCAGTCCGTTATCCGAGCAGTACTTC. Its translation: CASSPLSEQYF. Looking up the rest from reference TRBV2 and TRBJ2-7 gives the full variable domain: EPEVTQTPSHQVTQMGQEVILRCVPISNHLYFYWYRQILGQKVEFLVSFYNNEISEKSEIFDDQFSVERPDGSNFTLKIRSTKLEDSAMYFCASSPLSEQYFGPGTRLTVT.